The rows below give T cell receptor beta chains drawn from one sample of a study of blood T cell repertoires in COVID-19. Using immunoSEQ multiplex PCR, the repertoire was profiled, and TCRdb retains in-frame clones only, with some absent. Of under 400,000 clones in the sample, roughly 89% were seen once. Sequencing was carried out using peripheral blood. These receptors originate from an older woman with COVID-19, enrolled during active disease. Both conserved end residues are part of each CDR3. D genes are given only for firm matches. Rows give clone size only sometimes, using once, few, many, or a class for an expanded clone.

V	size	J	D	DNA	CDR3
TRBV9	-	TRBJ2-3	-	TGTGCCAGCACCACCGGGGGTTACACAGATACGCAGTATTTT	CASTTGGYTDTQYF
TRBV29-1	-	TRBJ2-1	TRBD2	TGCAGCGTTGTCGCGCGGGGGGGCGGCCCCTACAATGAGCAGTTCTTC	CSVVARGGGPYNEQFF
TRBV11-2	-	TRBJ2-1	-	TGTGCCAGCAGGGTGGGGGGGCCAGGTGAGCAGTTCTTC	CASRVGGPGEQFF
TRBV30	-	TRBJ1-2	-	TGTGCCTGGAGTGCGGACAGCATCTATGGCTACACCTTC	CAWSADSIYGYTF
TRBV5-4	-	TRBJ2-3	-	TGTGCCAGCCTCGCGCAGGGGCGGACAGATACGCAGTATTTT	CASLAQGRTDTQYF
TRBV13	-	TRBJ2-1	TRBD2	TGTGCCAGCAGCCCAGAGACTAGCGGGAGCTACAATGAGCAGTTCTTC	CASSPETSGSYNEQFF
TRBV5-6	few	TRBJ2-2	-	TGTGCCAGCAGCTTGAGGGGCTGGGGCGGGGAGCTGTTTTTT	CASSLRGWGGELFF
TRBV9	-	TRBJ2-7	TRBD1	TGTGCCAGCAGCGATGGACAGGGGGACGAGCAGTACTTC	CASSDGQGDEQYF
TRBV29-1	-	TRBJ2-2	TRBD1	TGCAGCGTTGAACGGACAGGGAACACCGGGGAGCTGTTTTTT	CSVERTGNTGELFF
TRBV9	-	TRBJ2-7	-	TGTGCCAGCAGCGTAGCTCCCCGAGCCCACGAGCAGTACTTC	CASSVAPRAHEQYF
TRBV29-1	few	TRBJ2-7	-	TGCAGCGTTCTCTTCCGGGACTCCTACGAGCAGTACTTC	CSVLFRDSYEQYF
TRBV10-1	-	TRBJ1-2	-	TGCGCCAGCAGTGAGCCGCCTGGGGGGGACTTTAACTATGGCTACACCTTC	CASSEPPGGDFNYGYTF
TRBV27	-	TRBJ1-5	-	TGTGCCAGCAGCCTAAACCTTTTTCAGCCCCAGCATTTT	CASSLNLFQPQHF
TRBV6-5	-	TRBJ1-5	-	TGTGCCAGCAGTTACTCCGCCAGGGCCTCGGAGCCCCAGCATTTT	CASSYSARASEPQHF
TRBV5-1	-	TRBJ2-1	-	TGCGCCAGCACCCTCGGCTGGGGAGGCCAACTGGATGAGCAGTTCTTC	CASTLGWGGQLDEQFF
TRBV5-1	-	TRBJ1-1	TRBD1	TGCGCCAGCAGCCGGACAGGGGACGTGAACACTGAAGCTTTCTTT	CASSRTGDVNTEAFF
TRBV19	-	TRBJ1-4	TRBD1	TGTGGGAGTAGCACGGACGTGACAGGGAGGGAAAAACTGTTTTTT	CGSSTDVTGREKLFF
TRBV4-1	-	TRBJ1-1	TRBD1	TGCGCCAGCAGCCACCTGGGACAGGGGGCGAGGAACACTGAAGCTTTCTTT	CASSHLGQGARNTEAFF
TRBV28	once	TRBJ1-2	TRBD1	TGTGCCAGCAGTCTTCAGACAGGGGGCTTTGGCTACACCTTC	CASSLQTGGFGYTF
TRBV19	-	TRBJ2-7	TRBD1	TGTGCCAGTAGCGGGGACAGGGGATACGAGCAGTACTTC	CASSGDRGYEQYF
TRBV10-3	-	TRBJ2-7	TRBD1	TGTGCCATCAGTGACTCGGACAGGGGAGGGAGAAACGAGCAGTACTTC	CAISDSDRGGRNEQYF
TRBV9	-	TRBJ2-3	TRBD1	TGTGCCAGCTTTATTACAGGGGGCCCTCGGGGAAATACGCAGTATTTT	CASFITGGPRGNTQYF
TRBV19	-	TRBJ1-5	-	TGTGCCAGTAGCTACCCAGGGCTTTCTGGTCAGCCCCAGCATTTT	CASSYPGLSGQPQHF
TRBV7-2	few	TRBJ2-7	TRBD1	TGTGCCAGCAGCTTGAGACAGGGCGAGCAGTACTTC	CASSLRQGEQYF
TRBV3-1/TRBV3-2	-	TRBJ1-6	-	TGTGCCAGCAGCGTTCAGGGAAATAATTCACCCCTCCACTTT	CASSVQGNNSPLHF
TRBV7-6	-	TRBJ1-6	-	TGTGCCAGCAGCCCCCTCGGCGGGACCTCAAATTCACCCCTCCACTTT	CASSPLGGTSNSPLHF
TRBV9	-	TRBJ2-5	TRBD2	TGTGCCAGCAGCAGGGCGGGGGGCGAGGAGACCCAGTACTTC	CASSRAGGEETQYF
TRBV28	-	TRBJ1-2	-	TGTGCCAGCAGCGGTGCGGGAAACTATGGCTACACCTTC	CASSGAGNYGYTF
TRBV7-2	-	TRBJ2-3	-	TGTGCCAGCAGCTTAGTTGGTCGCGTTAGCACAGATACGCAGTATTTT	CASSLVGRVSTDTQYF
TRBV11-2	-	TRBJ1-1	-	TGTGCCAGCAGCTTATCCCAGAACACTGAAGCTTTCTTT	CASSLSQNTEAFF
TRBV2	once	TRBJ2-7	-	TGTGCCAGCAGTGAAGCTCGGCACCCCGCCCGGGGCGAGCAGTACTTC	CASSEARHPARGEQYF
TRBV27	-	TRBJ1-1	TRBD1	TGTGCCAGCATTAGGGTACAGGGGGCGTCTGAAGCTTTCTTT	CASIRVQGASEAFF
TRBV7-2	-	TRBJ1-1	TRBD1	TGTGCCAGCAGCTCATCGGGACAGATGAACACTGAAGCTTTCTTT	CASSSSGQMNTEAFF
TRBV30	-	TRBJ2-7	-	TGTGCCTGGAGTGCAGGGGGGCCCTACGAGCAGTACTTC	CAWSAGGPYEQYF
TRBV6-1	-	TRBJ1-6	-	TGTGCCAGCAGTGAACACAGGGAATTATCACCCCTCCACTTT	CASSEHRELSPLHF
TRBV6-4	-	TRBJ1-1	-	TGTGCCAGCAGCTGGGGAGGGAACACTGAAGCTTTCTTT	CASSWGGNTEAFF
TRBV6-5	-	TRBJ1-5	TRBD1	TGTGCCAGCAGTTACGGAGGGGGCGCGGGTGAGGCCCAGCATTTT	CASSYGGGAGEAQHF
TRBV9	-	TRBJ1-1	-	TGTGCCAGCAGCGTAGGAGCCGGACAGCCTTTTGAAGCTTTCTTT	CASSVGAGQPFEAFF
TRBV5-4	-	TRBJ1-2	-	TGTGCCAGCAGCCTAGGGGTCCTCGTCTATGGCTACACCTTC	CASSLGVLVYGYTF
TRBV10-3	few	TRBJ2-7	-	TGTGCCATCAGTGACGGCACTATCTACGAGCAGTACTTC	CAISDGTIYEQYF
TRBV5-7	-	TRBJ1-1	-	TGTGCCAGCAGCTCTCCCCTACGTCTTCCGTTTGAAGCTTTCTTT	CASSSPLRLPFEAFF
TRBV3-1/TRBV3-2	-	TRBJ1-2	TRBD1	TGTGCCAGCGGGGACAGGGTTGGCTACACCTTC	CASGDRVGYTF
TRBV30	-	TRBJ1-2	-	TGTGCCTGGAGTGTACGTGCGGAGTTTGGCTACACCTTC	CAWSVRAEFGYTF
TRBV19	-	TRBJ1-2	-	TGTGCCAGTAGTTCCCAACAGGGTTCCTATGGCTACACCTTC	CASSSQQGSYGYTF
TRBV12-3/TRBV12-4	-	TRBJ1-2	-	TGTGCCAGCAGTAAGGCGGAACTCTATGGCTACACCTTC	CASSKAELYGYTF
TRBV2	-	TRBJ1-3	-	TGTGCCAGCAGCGGGGGAAGGGACTCTGGAAACACCATATATTTT	CASSGGRDSGNTIYF
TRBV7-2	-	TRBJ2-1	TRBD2	TGTGCCAGCAGCGCAAATCCCCTAGCGGGGGGCAATGAGCAGTTCTTC	CASSANPLAGGNEQFF
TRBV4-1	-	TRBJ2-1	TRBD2	TGCGCCAGCAGCCAAGAGTATCTAGCGGACTCCTACAATGAGCAGTTCTTC	CASSQEYLADSYNEQFF
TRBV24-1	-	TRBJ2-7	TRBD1	TGTGCCACCAGTGATCACGGGACAGGGGGCCACGAGCAGTACTTC	CATSDHGTGGHEQYF
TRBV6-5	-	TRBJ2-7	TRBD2	TGTGCCAGCAGTTACACGGCTAGCGGGAACTACGAGCAGTACTTC	CASSYTASGNYEQYF
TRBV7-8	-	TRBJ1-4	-	TGTGCCAGCAGCTTCGGTCTGAGTGAAAAACTGTTTTTT	CASSFGLSEKLFF
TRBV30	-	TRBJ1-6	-	TGTGCCTGGAGCACCAGGGCGAGACGTTATAATTCACCCCTCCACTTT	CAWSTRARRYNSPLHF
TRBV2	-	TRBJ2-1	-	TGTGCCACCACTACCTACAATGAGCAGTTCTTC	CATTTYNEQFF
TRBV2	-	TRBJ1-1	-	TGTGCCAGCGCTCTGGACAGTGGGTATGACACTGAAGCTTTCTTT	CASALDSGYDTEAFF
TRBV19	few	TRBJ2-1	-	TGTGCCAGTAGTATTGAGGTCTACTCCTACAATGAGCAGTTCTTC	CASSIEVYSYNEQFF
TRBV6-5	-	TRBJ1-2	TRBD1	TGTGCCAGCAGTTCGCACAGGGGGATTAATGATGGCTACACCTTC	CASSSHRGINDGYTF
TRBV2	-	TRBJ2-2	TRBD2	TGTGCCACCTTAAGACTAGCGGGGGATACCGGGGAGCTGTTTTTT	CATLRLAGDTGELFF
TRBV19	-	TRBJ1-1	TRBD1	TGTGCCAGTAGTACCGGGACAGGGAATTCGGCTTTCTTT	CASSTGTGNSAFF